Listed here are 19 T cell receptor beta chains from one sample, sequenced in a study of beta chain features in type 1 diabetes. The study reverse transcribed the entire isolated RNA, so it sequenced expressed TCRB transcripts. The table came from immunoSEQ multiplex PCR; TCRdb's copy has only in-frame clones and leaves some out. The sample includes under 500,000 clones, roughly 31% of them seen just once. Material: naive CD4+ T cells from blood. The receptors were sampled from a man aged 18 to 30 in good health.

This clone has a handful of counts. The chain combines TRBV7-3 with TRBJ2-2, with 14 bases fitting TRBD2. Trimming removed 5 bases from V and 7 bases from J; junction bases left unmatched: 6. CDR1 and CDR2 (germline): SGHTA, FQGTGA. The CDR3 covers 16 residues. DNA of the CDR3: TGTGCCAGCAGCAGGGGACTAGCGGGAGTAAACGGGGAGCTGTTTTTT. Translation: CASSRGLAGVNGELFF. The variable domain in full, with the rest retrieved from reference TRBV7-3 and TRBJ2-2, is GAGVSQTPSNKVTEKGKYVELRCDPISGHTALYWYRQSLGQGPEFLIYFQGTGAADDSGLPNDRFFAVRPEGSVSTLKIQRTERGDSAVYLCASSRGLAGVNGELFFGEGSRLTVL.

In DNA form, the CDR3 reads TGTGCCAGCAGCCCTAGTGGTGGGGGATCCCCCTACGAGCAGTACTTC. Translated: CASSPSGGGSPYEQYF. V gene TRBV28 combines with J gene TRBJ2-7; D may correspond to TRBD1 or TRBD2 (5 bases each). Per the germline V gene, CDR1 is MDHEN and CDR2 is SYDVKM. Trimming shortened V by 6 bases and J by 2 bases, and 20 bases separated the two germline ends. The CDR3 consists of 16 residues.

The rearrangement uses TRBV5-6 and TRBJ1-4; possibly TRBD1 for D (6 bases). Per the germline V gene, CDR1 is SGHDT and CDR2 is YYEEEE. This CDR3 is 12 amino acids long. Trimming removed 4 bases from V and 10 bases from J, with 11 bases in between. The CDR3: CASSPQGGKLFF. The CDR3 DNA is TGTGCCAGCAGCCCACAGGGCGGAAAACTGTTTTTT.

The CDR3 reads CSVDKGGTEAFF. Written as DNA, the CDR3 is TGCAGCGTTGACAAGGGTGGCACTGAAGCTTTCTTT. The chain is built from TRBV29-1 and TRBJ1-1; D ambiguous. CDR1 and CDR2 (germline): SQVTM, ANQGSEA. The CDR3 is 12 residues long. Trimming removed 3 bases at V and 4 bases at J, with 9 bases between.

The chain couples TRBV7-9 to TRBJ2-6; 7 positions agree with TRBD1. The junction had 9 bases not matched to a gene; V was cut back by 4 bases and J by 0 bases. The V gene's germline CDR1 is SEHNR and CDR2 FQNEAQ (reference sequence). This CDR3 region has 18 residues. The DNA for the CDR3 is TGTGCCAGCAGCTCGCTGACAGGGTCCTCCTCTGGGGCCAACGTCCTGACTTTC. Translation gives CASSSLTGSSSGANVLTF.

This clone was counted between two and nine times. This chain connects TRBV9 to TRBJ1-2; D gene ambiguous. CDR1 is SGDLS and CDR2 is YYNGEE in the germline V gene. The CDR3 is 14 amino acids. Trimming took 3 bases from V and 0 from J, leaving 9 bases between them. The CDR3 reads CASSATTTNYGYTF. CDR3 nucleotides: TGTGCCAGCAGCGCTACCACGACTAACTATGGCTACACCTTC.

The V gene is TRBV9, the J gene TRBJ2-5, with a tentative D call TRBD1 (6 bases). This CDR3 contains 15 residues. Deletions cut 4 bases from V and 4 bases from J, with 17 bases between. The germline gives CDR1 SGDLS, CDR2 YYNGEE. The CDR3 sequence is CASSLTGFRRETQYF. The CDR3 nucleotides read TGTGCCAGCAGCCTAACAGGGTTCCGGCGAGAGACCCAGTACTTC. The whole variable domain, filled in from reference TRBV9 and TRBJ2-5, reads DSGVTQTPKHLITATGQRVTLRCSPRSGDLSVYWYQQSLDQGLQFLIQYYNGEERAKGNILERFSAQQFPDLHSELNLSSLELGDSALYFCASSLTGFRRETQYFGPGTRLLVL.

This clone was found a few times. The chain couples TRBV2 to TRBJ1-4; TRBD1 agrees at 7 bases. Per germline, CDR1 SNHLY and CDR2 FYNNEI. This CDR3 region has 12 residues. J lost 11 bases, V lost 2 bases, and 2 bases had no gene match. CDR3 in DNA: TGTGCCAGCAGTGAACAGGGGGAGAAACTGTTTTTT. It codes for CASSEQGEKLFF.

This clone was observed a handful of times. V usage is TRBV7-6 and J usage is TRBJ2-5, with D perhaps matching TRBD1 (8 bases). Deletions cut 5 bases from V and 4 bases from J, with 20 bases between. CDR3 length: 16 amino acids. Germline CDR1 reads SGHVS; CDR2 reads FNYEAQ. CDR3 sequence (DNA): TGTGCCAGCAGCCTAGATCGGACAGGGAGGGTAGAGACCCAGTACTTC. Translation gives CASSLDRTGRVETQYF.

The CDR3 is CASSRPAAKMVSSYNEQFF. CDR3 sequence (DNA): TGTGCCAGCAGTCGCCCCGCAGCCAAGATGGTTAGCTCCTACAATGAGCAGTTCTTC. This chain joins TRBV4-2 and TRBJ2-1; D ambiguous. Germline lookup yields CDR1 LGHNA and CDR2 YNFKEQ. This CDR3 spans 19 amino acids. Trimming removed 6 bases at V and 0 bases at J, with 24 bases between.

This clone came up a few times. The gene calls are TRBV30 and TRBJ1-5; a possible D gene is TRBD1 (5 bases). The CDR3 spans 14 residues. V lost 2 bases and J lost 6, with 14 bases in between. Germline V gene data show CDR1 as GTSNPN and CDR2 as SVGIG (reference sequence). CDR3 DNA sequence: TGTGCCTGGAGTTTGGGACCGGACGGTCAGCCCCAGCATTTT. This gives the protein CAWSLGPDGQPQHF.

To note about this clone: Other DNA variants within this sample encode the same CDR3. The chain couples TRBV30 to TRBJ2-1; no firm D call. Germline CDR1 and CDR2: GTSNPN and SVGIG (reference sequence). V was trimmed by 4 bases and J by 4 bases, leaving 5 bases between them. This CDR3 region has 11 residues. The CDR3 region is CAWTPYNEQFF. DNA for the CDR3: TGTGCCTGGACACCGTACAATGAGCAGTTCTTC.

This clone has just a few counts. The V call is TRBV30, the J call TRBJ2-5; D is unclear. The V gene's germline CDR1 is GTSNPN and CDR2 SVGIG (reference sequence). The V gene lost 3 bases and the J gene lost 3 bases, with 8 bases spanning the gap. The CDR3 consists of 12 residues. CDR3 in DNA: TGTGCCTGGAGGCGTGTGGAAGAGACCCAGTACTTC. It codes for CAWRRVEETQYF.

This clone was counted only a few times. This chain joins TRBV27 and TRBJ2-5; 8 bases agree with TRBD1. This CDR3 has 14 amino acids. Germline values: CDR1 MNHEY, CDR2 SMNVEV (reference sequence). The junction had 8 bases not matched to a gene; V was cut back by 6 bases and J by 5 bases. The CDR3: CASSDRDRKETQYF. The CDR3 DNA follows: TGTGCCAGCAGCGACCGGGACAGGAAGGAGACCCAGTACTTC.

The DNA of the CDR3 is TGCGCCAGCAGCCATGCCGGGACAGCTAACTATGGCTACACCTTC. It codes for CASSHAGTANYGYTF. The chain joins TRBV4-1 to TRBJ1-2, with 7 positions matching TRBD1. Germline V gene sequence: CDR1 MGHRA, CDR2 YSYEKL. The V and J ends lost 3 bases and 0 bases, in that order; junction bases with no gene match: 4. The CDR3 extends over 15 amino acids.

The J gene is TRBJ2-4, the V gene TRBV9, with 10 nucleotides matching TRBD2. The CDR3 runs 17 residues. Germline CDR1 reads SGDLS; CDR2 reads YYNGEE. J gave up 5 bases and V 2 bases, and 10 bases lay outside the gene matches. The CDR3 nucleotides are TGTGCCAGCAGCGTCTCAGCGGGAGGGACACCCGAAAACATTCAGTACTTC. Amino acid sequence: CASSVSAGGTPENIQYF. Supplemented by reference TRBV9 and TRBJ2-4, the full variable domain reads DSGVTQTPKHLITATGQRVTLRCSPRSGDLSVYWYQQSLDQGLQFLIQYYNGEERAKGNILERFSAQQFPDLHSELNLSSLELGDSALYFCASSVSAGGTPENIQYFGAGTRLSVL.

V is TRBV30 and J is TRBJ1-5, with D unclear. CDR1 and CDR2 (germline): GTSNPN, SVGIG (reference sequence). This CDR3 has 11 amino acids. V was trimmed by 2 bases and J by 6 bases, leaving 5 bases between them. CDR3 region: CAWSNGQPQHF. The CDR3 region has the DNA TGTGCCTGGAGTAACGGTCAGCCCCAGCATTTT.

The chain joins TRBV7-2 to TRBJ2-2; the match to TRBD1 covers 9 bases. The CDR3 runs 15 residues. After removal of 5 bases from V and 7 bases from J, the junction contained 8 bases not matched to a gene. Germline loops: CDR1 SGHTA, CDR2 FQGNSA. CDR3 sequence (DNA): TGTGCCAGCAGCAAAGGGACAGGGTATTTCGGGGAGCTGTTTTTT. This gives the protein CASSKGTGYFGELFF.

The V gene is TRBV7-8, the J gene TRBJ1-1, with a tentative D call TRBD1 (5 bases). The V and J ends lost 4 bases and 6 bases respectively, with 18 bases between them. The CDR3 is 15 amino acids. CDR1 and CDR2 (germline): SGHVS, FQNEAQ. CDR3: CASSSRRQSPAEAFF. CDR3 in DNA: TGTGCCAGCAGCTCTAGACGACAGAGTCCCGCTGAAGCTTTCTTT.